Listed here are 20 T cell receptor beta chains from one sample, sequenced in a study of shared clonotypes between healthy human individuals. Measured with immunoSEQ multiplex PCR; TCRdb has only the in-frame clones, and not every one. The sample has around 2.1 million clones, 93% seen once. Naive-designated CD8 cells lacked CD45RO, were positively enriched for CCR7, and omitted terminally differentiated effector memory CD45RA+ cells. Sequencing used naive CD8+ T cells from PBMCs. Every receptor here comes from a man aged 18 to 30 in good health. Some clones in this sample may be carry-over from other donors' samples.

The CDR3: CASSGREDQPQHF. The CDR3 DNA reads TGCGCCAGCAGCGGACGAGAGGATCAGCCCCAGCATTTT. The gene calls are TRBV10-2 and TRBJ1-5; unclear D gene. The CDR3 totals 13 residues. V was shortened by 6 bases and J by 5 bases, with 11 bases between the two germline ends. Germline CDR1 is WSHSY and CDR2 is SAAADI.

The CDR3 is CASRWDRGDGYTF. The CDR3 bases are TGTGCCAGCAGGTGGGACAGGGGTGATGGCTACACCTTC. This chain uses TRBV6-1 with TRBJ1-2; TRBD1 matches at 10 bases. Looked up from germline, CDR1 is MNHNS and CDR2 is SASEGT. Unmatched junction bases numbered 4, after V lost 6 bases and J lost 6 bases. The CDR3 length is 13 residues.

To note about this clone: Other nucleotide sequences from this sample produce the same CDR3. The V gene is TRBV11-2, the J gene TRBJ2-7; D uncertain. This CDR3 contains 14 residues. Trimming removed 1 base from V and 1 base from J, with 8 bases in between. Germline loops: CDR1 SGHAT, CDR2 FQNNGV. The CDR3 sequence: CASSLVTGSYEQYF. DNA for the CDR3: TGTGCCAGCAGCTTAGTTACCGGATCCTACGAGCAGTACTTC.

The chain has TRBV27 and TRBJ2-7; D may be TRBD1 (5 bases). Germline assignment: CDR1 MNHEY and CDR2 SMNVEV (reference sequence). Trimming took 4 bases from V and 4 from J, leaving 14 bases between them. This CDR3 contains 14 residues. Written as DNA, the CDR3 is TGTGCCAGCAGTTGGGTTGACAGAAGATACGAGCAGTACTTC. It yields the protein CASSWVDRRYEQYF.

The chain couples TRBV13 to TRBJ2-7; TRBD2 might be the D (5 bases). The CDR3 contains 14 residues. Germline CDR1 is PRHDT and CDR2 is FYEKMQ (reference sequence). The ends were cut back, 5 bases at V and 0 bases at J, with 11 bases in the middle. CDR3 in amino acids: CASSPSGISYEQYF. The CDR3 coding sequence is TGTGCCAGCAGCCCGAGCGGAATCTCCTACGAGCAGTACTTC.

V and J are TRBV19 and TRBJ2-7, with D possibly TRBD1 on 7 matching bases. The CDR3 spans 16 residues. V lost 5 bases, J lost 4 bases, and 21 bases lay in between. Germline V gene data show CDR1 as LNHDA and CDR2 as SQIVND (reference sequence). The CDR3 spells CASSLSRGTAGYEQYF. CDR3 sequence (DNA): TGTGCCAGTAGTCTTTCCCGCGGGACAGCCGGATACGAGCAGTACTTC.

The chain combines TRBV5-6 with TRBJ2-1, with D tentatively TRBD1 or TRBD2 (6 bases each). This CDR3 spans 14 amino acids. V was pared by 6 bases and J by 7 bases, with 17 bases between. Germline V gives CDR1 SGHDT, CDR2 YYEEEE. In DNA, the CDR3 is TGTGCCAGCACGTCTACGGGGGCAACTAATGAGCAGTTCTTC. It is translated as CASTSTGATNEQFF. The variable domain in full, completed from reference TRBV5-6 and TRBJ2-1, reads DAGVTQSPTHLIKTRGQQVTLRCSPKSGHDTVSWYQQALGQGPQFIFQYYEEEERQRGNFPDRFSGHQFPNYSSELNVNALLLGDSALYLCASTSTGATNEQFFGPGTRLTVL.

The V and J genes are TRBV29-1 and TRBJ2-2; D is uncertain. The CDR3 sequence is 14 residues long. Trimming pared 6 bases from V and 4 bases from J, leaving 15 bases between. The germline gives CDR1 SQVTM, CDR2 ANQGSEA. CDR3 in DNA: TGCAGCGTCGCAGGTAGATCGGGCACCGGGGAGCTGTTTTTT. It translates to CSVAGRSGTGELFF.

With regard to this clone: Distinct nucleotide sequences in the sample also encode this CDR3. This chain links TRBV7-9 with TRBJ2-3, with D hard to call. Between the trimmed V and J ends, which lost 5 bases and 0 bases, there was a span of 3 bases. Germline CDR1 and CDR2: SEHNR and FQNEAQ (reference sequence). The CDR3 contains 12 residues. The CDR3 loop is CASSPSTDTQYF. The CDR3 DNA sequence: TGTGCCAGCAGCCCTAGCACAGATACGCAGTATTTT.

The V gene is TRBV4-1, the J gene TRBJ1-1; TRBD1 matches at 12 bases. Germline CDR1 and CDR2: MGHRA and YSYEKL. The CDR3 runs 16 residues. The J segment lost 1 base and the V segment lost 3 bases, leaving 3 bases of the junction unmatched. CDR3 amino acids: CASSHTGQGANTEAFF. CDR3 bases: TGCGCCAGCAGCCACACGGGACAGGGGGCGAACACTGAAGCTTTCTTT.

This clone was observed a few times. The CDR3 is CASSLNPGLAAYNEQFF. CDR3 in DNA: TGTGCCAGCAGTCTTAACCCGGGACTAGCGGCCTACAATGAGCAGTTCTTC. The chain couples TRBV4-2 to TRBJ2-1; 11 nucleotides agree with TRBD2. V lost 6 bases and J lost 2; bases outside the gene matches: 9. The CDR3 loop spans 17 amino acids. Looked up from germline, CDR1 is LGHNA and CDR2 is YNFKEQ.

This CDR3 reads CASTAGGPIGNEQFF. Written as DNA, the CDR3 is TGTGCCAGCACAGCGGGAGGGCCGATTGGAAATGAGCAGTTCTTC. V and J are TRBV28 and TRBJ2-1; TRBD2 matches 10 bases. Germline V gives CDR1 MDHEN, CDR2 SYDVKM. This CDR3 has 15 residues. The V gene end was trimmed by 7 bases and the J gene end by 7 bases; junction bases not matched to a gene: 10. Complete variable domain (other parts from reference TRBV28 and TRBJ2-1): DVKVTQSSRYLVKRTGEKVFLECVQDMDHENMFWYRQDPGLGLRLIYFSYDVKMKEKGDIPEGYSVSREKKERFSLILESASTNQTSMYLCASTAGGPIGNEQFFGPGTRLTVL.

This chain connects TRBV6-6 to TRBJ2-7; the match to TRBD1 covers 8 bases. This CDR3 comprises 15 residues. V gave up 5 bases and J gave up 2 bases; unmatched junction bases: 8. Per germline, CDR1 MNHNY and CDR2 SVGAGI (reference sequence). The CDR3 nucleotides read TGTGCCAGCAGTACCACTTGGGACAGGACCTACGAGCAGTACTTC. It translates to CASSTTWDRTYEQYF.

This chain connects TRBV28 to TRBJ2-7; D possibly corresponds to TRBD1 (6 bases). The CDR3 sequence is 16 residues long. CDR1 MDHEN and CDR2 SYDVKM come from the germline V gene. V lost 2 bases and J lost 3, with 17 bases in between. The CDR3 region is CASSLAAGRGYYEQYF. CDR3 DNA sequence: TGTGCCAGCAGTTTAGCGGCGGGCAGGGGCTACTACGAGCAGTACTTC.

This sequence joins TRBV5-6 and TRBJ1-2, with D unclear. Germline assignment: CDR1 SGHDT and CDR2 YYEEEE. The CDR3 extends over 14 amino acids. Between the trimmed V and J ends, which lost 4 bases and 8 bases, there was a span of 18 bases. CDR3 sequence (DNA): TGTGCCAGCAGCCCGGGGTCCGGGAACTTCGGCTACACCTTC. Translated, it gives CASSPGSGNFGYTF.

V is TRBV7-9 and J is TRBJ1-1; 8 bases fit TRBD1. Trimming cost V 5 bases and J 1 base; bases outside gene matches: 6. The CDR3 consists of 15 residues. Germline CDR1 is SEHNR and CDR2 is FQNEAQ (reference sequence). The CDR3 loop is CASSPGQGWNTEAFF. The DNA for the CDR3 is TGTGCCAGCAGCCCAGGACAGGGTTGGAACACTGAAGCTTTCTTT.

V usage is TRBV19 and J usage is TRBJ2-7, with TRBD2 matching over 13 bases. Trimming cost V 7 bases and J 3 bases; bases outside gene matches: 21. The CDR3 spans 20 residues. Germline lookup yields CDR1 LNHDA and CDR2 SQIVND (reference sequence). CDR3 protein: CASTPGIPGTSGTPRYEQYF. CDR3 DNA sequence: TGTGCCAGTACCCCCGGGATTCCCGGGACTAGCGGGACCCCGCGCTACGAGCAGTACTTC.

This clone came up once. The V call is TRBV28, the J call TRBJ2-3; D possibly corresponds to TRBD1 (5 bases). The germline V gene has CDR1 MDHEN and CDR2 SYDVKM. V was clipped by 3 bases and J by 6 bases, with 19 bases between them. The CDR3 is 16 amino acids. The CDR3 loop is CASSLGSDLGADTQYF. DNA for the CDR3: TGTGCCAGCAGTTTGGGCTCGGACCTTGGGGCCGATACGCAGTATTTT.

The chain recombines TRBV7-2 with TRBJ2-7; D could derive from TRBD1 or TRBD2 (5 bases each). There are 15 residues in the CDR3. The germline V gene has CDR1 SGHTA and CDR2 FQGNSA. The V end was cut by 1 base, the J end by 0 bases, with 10 bases between. The CDR3 loop reads CASSLGFGASYEQYF. CDR3 bases: TGTGCCAGCAGCTTAGGGTTCGGGGCCTCCTACGAGCAGTACTTC.

The gene calls are TRBV9 and TRBJ1-2; D unclear. CDR1 is SGDLS, CDR2 YYNGEE, per germline. V shed 7 bases and J shed 5 bases, with 15 bases lying between them. This CDR3 region has 13 residues. The CDR3 loop is CASREGGGYGYTF. The CDR3, as DNA: TGTGCCAGCCGGGAAGGCGGAGGATATGGCTACACCTTC.